A selection of T cell receptor beta chains follows, all from one sample in a study of blood T cell repertoires in COVID-19. The protocol was immunoSEQ multiplex PCR, while the TCRdb copy is restricted to in-frame clones and leaves out a portion. The profile shows approximately 270,000 clones, about nine tenths of them singletons. The source material was peripheral blood. The receptors were gathered from a man aged 45-65 years with acute or convalescent COVID-19. CDR3s include the opening cysteine and the closing phenylalanine or tryptophan. A D gene is named only where the DNA matches it firmly. Where a row states a size, it is once, few, many or the class of an expanded clone; other rows omit it.

CASSQDRGQGVAFF | TGTGCCAGCAGCCAAGATAGAGGACAGGGTGTTGCTTTCTTT | TRBV4-2 | TRBD1 | TRBJ1-1 | -
CAILTHYSNQPQHF | TGTGCCATCCTGACACATTATAGCAATCAGCCCCAGCATTTT | TRBV19 | - | TRBJ1-5 | few
CASSPWDRGSQPQHF | TGTGCCAGCAGTCCTTGGGACAGGGGTTCCCAGCCCCAGCATTTT | TRBV28 | TRBD1 | TRBJ1-5 | -
CASSQAVLAASTDTQYF | TGCGCCAGCAGCCAAGCCGTCCTAGCGGCTAGCACAGATACGCAGTATTTT | TRBV4-1 | TRBD2 | TRBJ2-3 | -
CAISEEATGGWGYTF | TGTGCCATCAGTGAGGAGGCAACAGGGGGCTGGGGCTACACCTTC | TRBV10-3 | TRBD1 | TRBJ1-2 | -
CASSLMAGITDTQYF | TGTGCCAGCAGCTTAATGGCAGGGATCACAGATACGCAGTATTTT | TRBV7-3 | - | TRBJ2-3 | -
CASSPKTVAGQGSDGYTF | TGTGCCAGCTCACCAAAGACGGTAGCGGGCCAAGGGTCTGATGGCTACACCTTC | TRBV18 | - | TRBJ1-2 | once
CASRDSSQSRQGLNEQYF | TGTGCCAGCAGAGACTCTTCACAATCGAGACAGGGGCTCAACGAGCAGTACTTC | TRBV2 | TRBD1 | TRBJ2-7 | -
CASSPTSGGGETQYF | TGTGCCAGCAGTCCGACTAGCGGGGGCGGAGAGACCCAGTACTTC | TRBV6-5 | TRBD2 | TRBJ2-5 | -
CASSLGAGGAETQYF | TGTGCCAGCAGCTTAGGGGCCGGGGGGGCGGAGACCCAGTACTTC | TRBV7-9 | TRBD2 | TRBJ2-5 | -
CASSQKGLAGRNTDTQYF | TGTGCCAGCAGTCAAAAAGGGCTAGCGGGGAGAAACACAGATACGCAGTATTTT | TRBV7-8 | TRBD2 | TRBJ2-3 | -
CASSSLATSTDTQYF | TGTGCCAGCAGCTCACTAGCGACTAGCACAGATACGCAGTATTTT | TRBV7-9 | TRBD2 | TRBJ2-3 | -
CASSLARERDGYTF | TGCGCCAGCAGCTTGGCCAGGGAAAGGGATGGCTACACCTTC | TRBV5-1 | - | TRBJ1-2 | -
CASSTGSTGTEAFF | TGTGCCAGCAGCACGGGATCGACGGGCACTGAAGCTTTCTTT | TRBV5-4 | - | TRBJ1-1 | -
CASSQEAGTYYEQYF | TGTGCCAGCAGCCAGGAGGCCGGGACTTACTACGAGCAGTACTTC | TRBV7-8 | - | TRBJ2-7 | -
CASSLLAGGGTGELFF | TGTGCCAGCAGTCTACTAGCGGGGGGAGGAACCGGGGAGCTGTTTTTT | TRBV27 | TRBD2 | TRBJ2-2 | -
CATSRAVPPGYVDEQFF | TGTGCCACCAGCAGAGCGGTCCCTCCGGGATATGTTGATGAGCAGTTCTTC | TRBV15 | - | TRBJ2-1 | -
CAISESPQAGNTIYF | TGTGCCATCAGTGAGTCACCCCAGGCTGGAAACACCATATATTTT | TRBV10-3 | - | TRBJ1-3 | -
CASSTGWSNQPQHF | TGTGCCAGTAGTACGGGATGGAGCAATCAGCCCCAGCATTTT | TRBV19 | - | TRBJ1-5 | -
CASSFRGLNTGELFF | TGTGCCAGCAGCTTCAGAGGGTTAAACACCGGGGAGCTGTTTTTT | TRBV9 | - | TRBJ2-2 | -
CASSPRQGYEQYF | TGTGCCAGCAGCCCTCGACAGGGCTACGAGCAGTACTTC | TRBV7-2 | TRBD1 | TRBJ2-7 | -
CASSLGAGGGVNTIYF | TGTGCCAGCAGCCTTGGAGCGGGGGGCGGCGTGAACACCATATATTTT | TRBV4-2 | - | TRBJ1-3 | -
CAWSPTEYEQYF | TGTGCCTGGAGTCCCACAGAGTACGAGCAGTACTTC | TRBV30 | - | TRBJ2-7 | few
CASTARSYEQYF | TGTGCCAGCACAGCCAGGTCCTACGAGCAGTACTTC | TRBV2 | - | TRBJ2-7 | -
CAWSPQGNTEAFF | TGTGCCTGGAGTCCCCAGGGGAACACTGAAGCTTTCTTT | TRBV30 | - | TRBJ1-1 | -
CASSMGPGQGTVGGVYGYTF | TGTGCCAGTAGTATGGGACCGGGACAGGGGACGGTTGGAGGTGTCTATGGCTACACCTTC | TRBV19 | TRBD1 | TRBJ1-2 | -
CASSPDRATYEQYF | TGTGCCAGCAGCCCCGACAGGGCGACCTACGAGCAGTACTTC | TRBV6-6 | TRBD1 | TRBJ2-7 | -
CASNDSPGNTEAFF | TGTGCCAGTAATGATTCGCCAGGGAACACTGAAGCTTTCTTT | TRBV19 | - | TRBJ1-1 | -
CASSQGLEDEQYF | TGTGCCAGCAGCCAAGGTCTGGAGGACGAGCAGTACTTC | TRBV3-1/TRBV3-2 | - | TRBJ2-7 | -
CASSTRGAGTGELFF | TGTGCCAGCAGCACGCGGGGGGCGGGGACCGGGGAGCTGTTTTTT | TRBV5-5 | TRBD2 | TRBJ2-2 | -
CASSQSYRSNQPQHF | TGTGCCAGCAGCCAATCTTACAGGAGCAATCAGCCCCAGCATTTT | TRBV4-2 | - | TRBJ1-5 | -
CASRGSGYVSETQYF | TGCGCCAGCAGGGGGAGCGGGTACGTCAGTGAGACCCAGTACTTC | TRBV5-1 | - | TRBJ2-5 | -
CASSPLTGYEQYF | TGTGCCAGCAGCCCACTGACAGGGTACGAGCAGTACTTC | TRBV5-5 | TRBD1 | TRBJ2-7 | -
CASSPHRGLTNTEAFF | TGTGCCAGCAGCCCTCACAGGGGGCTGACGAACACTGAAGCTTTCTTT | TRBV9 | TRBD1 | TRBJ1-1 | few
CASSMGQGAQAFF | TGTGCCAGCAGCATGGGACAGGGGGCACAGGCTTTCTTT | TRBV5-4 | TRBD1 | TRBJ1-1 | -
CATSRARQNTEAFF | TGTGCCACCAGCAGAGCCAGGCAGAACACTGAAGCTTTCTTT | TRBV15 | - | TRBJ1-1 | -
CASSLGVASGGQDTQYF | TGTGCCAGCAGCTTAGGGGTGGCTAGCGGGGGCCAAGATACGCAGTATTTT | TRBV7-9 | TRBD2 | TRBJ2-3 | -
CASSLRTGGDTF | TGTGCCAGCAGCTTACGGACAGGGGGGGACACCTTC | TRBV21-1 | - | TRBJ1-2 | -
CASSPARYEYTEAFF | TGTGCCAGCTCACCCGCTAGGTATGAGTACACTGAAGCTTTCTTT | TRBV18 | - | TRBJ1-1 | -
CASSLFPPLQSGSPLHF | TGTGCCAGCAGTTTATTCCCCCCGTTGCAGAGCGGTTCACCCCTCCACTTT | TRBV27 | - | TRBJ1-6 | -
CASSSWDRGFSGANVLTF | TGTGCCAGCAGTTCTTGGGACAGGGGGTTCTCTGGGGCCAACGTCCTGACTTTC | TRBV28 | TRBD1 | TRBJ2-6 | -
CASSQAPPGEAFF | TGTGCCAGCAGCCAAGCGCCTCCGGGTGAAGCTTTCTTT | TRBV3-1/TRBV3-2 | - | TRBJ1-1 | -
CATSSTPGGTDTQYF | TGTGCCACCAGTTCCACCCCGGGTGGCACAGATACGCAGTATTTT | TRBV24-1 | - | TRBJ2-3 | -
CASSRQGAEQYF | TGTGCCAGCAGTCGGCAGGGGGCCGAGCAGTACTTC | TRBV6-6 | TRBD1 | TRBJ2-7 | few
CASSDRWLAGELFF | TGTGCCAGCAGTGACAGGTGGTTGGCCGGGGAGCTGTTTTTT | TRBV2 | - | TRBJ2-2 | once
CASSHVQASYGYTF | TGTGCCAGCAGCCACGTGCAGGCGTCCTATGGCTACACCTTC | TRBV3-1/TRBV3-2 | - | TRBJ1-2 | -
CASSQVTRRGGYTF | TGTGCCAGCAGCCAAGTAACCAGGAGGGGTGGCTACACCTTC | TRBV3-1/TRBV3-2 | - | TRBJ1-2 | -
CASSLGDRGNEQFF | TGCGCCAGCAGCTTGGGGGACAGGGGCAATGAGCAGTTCTTC | TRBV5-1 | TRBD1 | TRBJ2-1 | -
CASSPRLAGLGEQYF | TGTGCCAGCAGCCCCCGACTAGCGGGTCTCGGCGAGCAGTACTTC | TRBV7-3 | TRBD2 | TRBJ2-7 | -
CASSQEGLTGSYNEQFF | TGCGCCAGCAGCCAAGAAGGACTGACGGGCTCCTACAATGAGCAGTTCTTC | TRBV4-1 | - | TRBJ2-1 | -
CAWSRRTGELFF | TGTGCCTGGAGTCGGAGAACCGGGGAGCTGTTTTTT | TRBV30 | - | TRBJ2-2 | -
CASSPGDRVGGYTF | TGCGCCAGCAGCCCCGGGGACAGGGTGGGAGGCTACACCTTC | TRBV5-1 | TRBD1 | TRBJ1-2 | -
CASSPRAQGLMHTIYF | TGTGCCAGCAGCCCTCGGGCCCAGGGGCTGATGCACACCATATATTTT | TRBV7-9 | - | TRBJ1-3 | -
CASGGQGISQPQHF | TGTGCCAGCGGCGGACAGGGAATAAGTCAGCCCCAGCATTTT | TRBV7-9 | TRBD1 | TRBJ1-5 | once